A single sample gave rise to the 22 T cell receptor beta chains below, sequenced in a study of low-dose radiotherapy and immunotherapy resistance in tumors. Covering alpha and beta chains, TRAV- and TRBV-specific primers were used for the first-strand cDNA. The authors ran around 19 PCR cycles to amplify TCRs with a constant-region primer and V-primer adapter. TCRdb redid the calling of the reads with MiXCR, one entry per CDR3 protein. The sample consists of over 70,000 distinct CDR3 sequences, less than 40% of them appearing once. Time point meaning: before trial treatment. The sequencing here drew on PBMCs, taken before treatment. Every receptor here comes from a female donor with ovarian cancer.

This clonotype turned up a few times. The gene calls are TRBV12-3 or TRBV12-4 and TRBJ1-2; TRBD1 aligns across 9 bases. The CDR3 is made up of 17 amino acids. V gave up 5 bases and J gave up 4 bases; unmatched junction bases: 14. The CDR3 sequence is CASSGDRAPLRGYGYTF. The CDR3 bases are TGTGCCAGCAGTGGGGACAGGGCCCCACTGCGTGGCTATGGCTACACCTTC.

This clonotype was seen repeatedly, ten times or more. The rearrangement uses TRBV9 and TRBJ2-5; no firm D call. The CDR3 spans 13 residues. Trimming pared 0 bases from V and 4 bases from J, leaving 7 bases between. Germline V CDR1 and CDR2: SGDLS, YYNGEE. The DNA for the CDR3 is TGTGCCAGCAGCGTAGGCGTGGGAGAGACCCAGTACTTC. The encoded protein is CASSVGVGETQYF.

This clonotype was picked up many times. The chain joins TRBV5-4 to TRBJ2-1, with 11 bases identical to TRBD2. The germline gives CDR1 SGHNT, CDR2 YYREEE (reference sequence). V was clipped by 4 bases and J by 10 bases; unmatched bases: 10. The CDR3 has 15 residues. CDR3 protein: CASSPRGLAGGEQFF. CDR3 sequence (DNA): TGTGCCAGCAGCCCCCGTGGGCTAGCGGGGGGCGAGCAGTTCTTC.

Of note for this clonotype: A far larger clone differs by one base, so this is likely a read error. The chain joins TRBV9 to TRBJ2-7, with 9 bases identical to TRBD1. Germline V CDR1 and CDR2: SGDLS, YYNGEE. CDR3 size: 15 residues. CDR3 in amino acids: CASSSSDRGDYDQYF. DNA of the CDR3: TGTGCCAGCAGTTCCTCGGACAGGGGTGACTACGACCAGTACTTC.

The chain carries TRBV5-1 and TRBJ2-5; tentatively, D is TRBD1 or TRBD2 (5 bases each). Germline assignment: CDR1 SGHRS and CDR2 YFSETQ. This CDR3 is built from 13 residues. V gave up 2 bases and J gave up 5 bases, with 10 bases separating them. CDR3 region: CASSFGTKETQYF. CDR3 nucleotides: TGCGCCAGCAGCTTTGGGACGAAGGAGACCCAGTACTTC. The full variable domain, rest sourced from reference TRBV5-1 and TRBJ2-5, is KAGVTQTPRYLIKTRGQQVTLSCSPISGHRSVSWYQQTPGQGLQFLFEYFSETQRNKGNFPGRFSGRQFSNSRSEMNVSTLELGDSALYLCASSFGTKETQYFGPGTRLLVL.

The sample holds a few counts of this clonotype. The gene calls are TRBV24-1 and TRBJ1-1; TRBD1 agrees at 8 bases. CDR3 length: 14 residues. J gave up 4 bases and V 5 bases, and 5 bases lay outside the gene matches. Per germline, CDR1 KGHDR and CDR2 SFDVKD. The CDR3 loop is CATSAPGGGTEAFF. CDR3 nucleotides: TGTGCCACCAGTGCCCCAGGGGGCGGCACTGAAGCTTTCTTT.

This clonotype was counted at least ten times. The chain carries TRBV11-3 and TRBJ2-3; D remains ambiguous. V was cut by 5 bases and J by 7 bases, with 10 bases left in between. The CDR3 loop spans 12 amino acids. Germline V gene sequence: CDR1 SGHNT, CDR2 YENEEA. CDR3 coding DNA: TGTGCCAGCAGCCGCGACCGATATACGCAGTATTTT. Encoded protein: CASSRDRYTQYF.

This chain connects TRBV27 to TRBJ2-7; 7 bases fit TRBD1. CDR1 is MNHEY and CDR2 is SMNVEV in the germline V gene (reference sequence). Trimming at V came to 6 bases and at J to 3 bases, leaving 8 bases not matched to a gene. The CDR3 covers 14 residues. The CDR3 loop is CASSRRDSGYEQYF. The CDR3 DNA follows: TGTGCCAGCAGCCGACGGGACAGTGGCTACGAGCAGTACTTC.

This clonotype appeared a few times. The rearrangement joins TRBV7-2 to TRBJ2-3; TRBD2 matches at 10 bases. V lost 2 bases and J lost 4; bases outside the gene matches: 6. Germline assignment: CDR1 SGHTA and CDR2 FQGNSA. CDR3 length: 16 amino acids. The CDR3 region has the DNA TGTGCCAGCAGCTTAAGCGGGGGGGCCGTCCCAGATACGCAGTATTTT. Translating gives CASSLSGGAVPDTQYF.

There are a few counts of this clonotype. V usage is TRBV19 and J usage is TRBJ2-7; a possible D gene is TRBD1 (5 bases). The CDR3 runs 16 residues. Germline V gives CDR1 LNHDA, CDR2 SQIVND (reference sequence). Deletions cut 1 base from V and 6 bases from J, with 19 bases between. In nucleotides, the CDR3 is TGTGCCAGTAGTATAGTAGGGGCGGACCTACCCCGCGAGCAGTACTTC. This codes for CASSIVGADLPREQYF.

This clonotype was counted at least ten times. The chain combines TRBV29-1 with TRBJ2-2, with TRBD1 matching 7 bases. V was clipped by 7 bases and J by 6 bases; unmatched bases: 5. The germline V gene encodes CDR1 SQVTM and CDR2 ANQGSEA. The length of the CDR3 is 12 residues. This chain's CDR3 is CSGKTGAGELFF. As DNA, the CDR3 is TGCAGCGGGAAAACAGGGGCCGGGGAGCTGTTTTTT.

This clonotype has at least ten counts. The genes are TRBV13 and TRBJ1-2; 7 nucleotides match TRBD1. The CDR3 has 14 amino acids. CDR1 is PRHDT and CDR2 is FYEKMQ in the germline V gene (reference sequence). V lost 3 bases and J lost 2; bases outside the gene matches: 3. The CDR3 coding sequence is TGTGCCAGCAGCTTGATGACAGGGAACTATGGCTACACCTTC. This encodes CASSLMTGNYGYTF.

CDR3 sequence: CASWASGNEQFF. The CDR3 DNA is TGTGCCAGCTGGGCTAGCGGCAATGAGCAGTTCTTC. This sequence joins TRBV11-2 and TRBJ2-1, with 7 nucleotides matching TRBD2. The CDR3 has 12 amino acids. V dropped 8 bases and J dropped 6; count of bases not matched to a gene: 4. CDR1 SGHAT and CDR2 FQNNGV come from the germline V gene.

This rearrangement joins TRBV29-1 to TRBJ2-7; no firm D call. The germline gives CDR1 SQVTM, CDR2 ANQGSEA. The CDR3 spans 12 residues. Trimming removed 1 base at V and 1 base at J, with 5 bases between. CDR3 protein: CSVEGRSYEQYF. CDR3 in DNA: TGCAGCGTTGAAGGAAGGTCCTACGAGCAGTACTTC.

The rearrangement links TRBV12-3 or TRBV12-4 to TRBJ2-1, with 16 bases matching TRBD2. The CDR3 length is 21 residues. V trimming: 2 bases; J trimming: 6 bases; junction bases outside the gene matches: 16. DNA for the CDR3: TGTGCCAGCAGTTTAAGGGTGTTGCGGGGACTAGCGGGGGGGCAAGTCAATGAGCAGTTCTTC. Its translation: CASSLRVLRGLAGGQVNEQFF.

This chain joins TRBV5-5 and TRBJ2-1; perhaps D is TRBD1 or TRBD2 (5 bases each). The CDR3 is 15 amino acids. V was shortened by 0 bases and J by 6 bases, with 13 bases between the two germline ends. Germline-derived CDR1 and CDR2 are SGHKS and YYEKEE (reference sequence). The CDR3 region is CASSLDSVGVNEQFF. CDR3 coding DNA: TGTGCCAGCAGCTTGGACTCTGTGGGGGTCAATGAGCAGTTCTTC. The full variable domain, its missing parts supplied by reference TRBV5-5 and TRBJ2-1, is DAGVTQSPTHLIKTRGQQVTLRCSPISGHKSVSWYQQVLGQGPQFIFQYYEKEERGRGNFPDRFSARQFPNYSSELNVNALLLGDSALYLCASSLDSVGVNEQFFGPGTRLTVL.

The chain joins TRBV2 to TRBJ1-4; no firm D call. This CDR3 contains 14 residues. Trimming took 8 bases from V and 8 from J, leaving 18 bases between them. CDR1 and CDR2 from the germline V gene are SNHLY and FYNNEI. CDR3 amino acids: CASRFGVVEEKLFF. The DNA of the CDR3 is TGTGCCAGCCGCTTCGGGGTGGTAGAGGAAAAACTGTTTTTT. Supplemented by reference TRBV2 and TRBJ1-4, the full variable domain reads EPEVTQTPSHQVTQMGQEVILRCVPISNHLYFYWYRQILGQKVEFLVSFYNNEISEKSEIFDDQFSVERPDGSNFTLKIRSTKLEDSAMYFCASRFGVVEEKLFFGSGTQLSVL.

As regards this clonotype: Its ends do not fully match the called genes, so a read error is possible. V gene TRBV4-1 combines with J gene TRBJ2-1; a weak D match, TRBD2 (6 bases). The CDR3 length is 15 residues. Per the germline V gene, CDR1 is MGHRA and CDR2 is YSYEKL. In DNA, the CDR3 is TGTGCCAGCAGCCAAGATTTCACTAGCAGGAATGAGCAGTTCTTC. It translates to CASSQDFTSRNEQFF.

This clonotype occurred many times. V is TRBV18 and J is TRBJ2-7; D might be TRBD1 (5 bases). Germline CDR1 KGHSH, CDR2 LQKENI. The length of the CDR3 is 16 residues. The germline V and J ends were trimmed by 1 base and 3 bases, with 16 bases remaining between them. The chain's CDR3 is CASSPRGRAPYYEQYF. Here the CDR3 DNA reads TGTGCCAGCTCACCACGGGGCAGGGCACCTTACTACGAGCAGTACTTC.

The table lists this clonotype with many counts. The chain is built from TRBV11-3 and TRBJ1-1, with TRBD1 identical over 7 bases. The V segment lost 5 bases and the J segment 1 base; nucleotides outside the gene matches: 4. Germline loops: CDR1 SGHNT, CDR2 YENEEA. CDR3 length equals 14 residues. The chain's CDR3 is CASSEGQSNTEAFF. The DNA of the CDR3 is TGTGCCAGCAGCGAGGGACAGTCGAACACTGAAGCTTTCTTT.

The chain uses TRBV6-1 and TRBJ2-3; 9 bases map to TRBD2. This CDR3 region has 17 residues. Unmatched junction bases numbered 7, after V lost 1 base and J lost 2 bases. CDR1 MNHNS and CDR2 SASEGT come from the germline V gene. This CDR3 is CASSEDWTSVFTDTQYF. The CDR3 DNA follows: TGTGCCAGCAGTGAAGATTGGACTAGCGTCTTCACAGATACGCAGTATTTT.

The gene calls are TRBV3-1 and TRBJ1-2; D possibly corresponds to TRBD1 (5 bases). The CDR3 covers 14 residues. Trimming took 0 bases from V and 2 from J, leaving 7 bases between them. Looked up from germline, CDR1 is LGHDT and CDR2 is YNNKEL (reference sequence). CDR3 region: CASSQEHRNYGYTF. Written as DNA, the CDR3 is TGTGCCAGCAGCCAAGAACACAGGAACTATGGCTACACCTTC.